This T cell receptor (beta chain) was sequenced during a study of T cell changes during pregnancy in multiple sclerosis. Data came from immunoSEQ multiplex PCR; TCRdb stores just in-frame clones and leaves some out. The sample holds tens of thousands of clones, 85% to 90% seen once. The CDR3 loop spans 16 amino acids. The germline V gene encodes CDR1 MNHNS and CDR2 SASEGT. With 2 bases removed from V and 2 bases from J, the gap between germline ends came to 10 bases. The sequence derives from a female donor in good health, enrolled as a control in a pregnancy study. Here the sequenced sample was CD4+ T cells from peripheral blood mononuclear cells, taken in the first trimester of pregnancy. The rearrangement uses TRBV6-1 and TRBJ2-6; the D gene is possibly TRBD2 (6 bases). The CDR3 protein is CASSELTSPGANVLTF. Written as DNA, the CDR3 is TGTGCCAGCAGTGAACTCACTAGCCCTGGGGCCAACGTCCTGACTTTC.